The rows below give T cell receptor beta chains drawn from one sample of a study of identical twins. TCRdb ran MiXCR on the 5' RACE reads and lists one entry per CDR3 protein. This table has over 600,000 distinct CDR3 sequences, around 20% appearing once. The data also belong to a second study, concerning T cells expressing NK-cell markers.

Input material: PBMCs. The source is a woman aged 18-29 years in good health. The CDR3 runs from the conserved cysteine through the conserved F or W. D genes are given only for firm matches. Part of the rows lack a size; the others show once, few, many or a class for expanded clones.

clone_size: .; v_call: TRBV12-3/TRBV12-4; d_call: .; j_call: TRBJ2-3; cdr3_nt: TGTGCCAGCAGGGAGGACGGGGGGCCCTGGCTTTTC; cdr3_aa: CASREDGGPWLF
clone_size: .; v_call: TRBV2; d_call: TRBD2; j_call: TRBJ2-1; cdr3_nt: TGTGCCAGCAGGGGACTACCCACTTACAATGAGCAGTTCTTC; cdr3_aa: CASRGLPTYNEQFF
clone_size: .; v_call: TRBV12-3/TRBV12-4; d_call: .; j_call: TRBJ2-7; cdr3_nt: TGTGCCAGCAGCATCGGACCCTACGAGCAGTACTTC; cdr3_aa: CASSIGPYEQYF
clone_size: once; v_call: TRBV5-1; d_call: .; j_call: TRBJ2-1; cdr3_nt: TGCGCCAGCAGCTTGGCCGTCCGCGGTCTTGGCAATGAGCAGTTCTTC; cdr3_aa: CASSLAVRGLGNEQFF
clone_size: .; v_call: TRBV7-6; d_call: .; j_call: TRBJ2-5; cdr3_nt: TGTGCCAGCAGCTTAGCGCTTGACAGCCAGACCCAGTACTTC; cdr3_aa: CASSLALDSQTQYF
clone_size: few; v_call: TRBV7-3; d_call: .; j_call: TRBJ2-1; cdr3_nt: TGTGCCAGCAGCCCTCCTGGGGCTAGAAATGAGCAGTTCTTC; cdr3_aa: CASSPPGARNEQFF
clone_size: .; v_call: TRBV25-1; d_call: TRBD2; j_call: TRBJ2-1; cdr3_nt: TGTGCCAGCAGTGATCCTGTGGGCGGGAGGCTCAGCGATGAGCAGTTCTTC; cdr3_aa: CASSDPVGGRLSDEQFF
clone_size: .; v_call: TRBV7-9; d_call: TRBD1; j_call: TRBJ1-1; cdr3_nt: TGTGCCAGCAGCTGGACAGGCGTTGAAGCTTTCTTT; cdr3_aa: CASSWTGVEAFF
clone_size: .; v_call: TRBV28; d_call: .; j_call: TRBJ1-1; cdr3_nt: TGTGCCAGCAGGCCGGGGCAGACGAACACTGAAGCTTTCTTT; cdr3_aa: CASRPGQTNTEAFF
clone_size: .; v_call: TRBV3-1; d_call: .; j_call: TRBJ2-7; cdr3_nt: TGTGCCAGCAGCCAAAGGACAGTCTACGAGCAGTACTTC; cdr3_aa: CASSQRTVYEQYF
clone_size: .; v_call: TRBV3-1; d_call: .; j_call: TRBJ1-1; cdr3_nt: TGTGCCAGCAGCTCATTTGGAGTTGTGGTAGCTTTCTTT; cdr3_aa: CASSSFGVVVAFF
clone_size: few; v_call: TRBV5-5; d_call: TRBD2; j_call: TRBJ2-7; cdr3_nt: TGTGCCAGCAAAAAACTAGCGGGCTACGAGCAGTACTTC; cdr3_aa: CASKKLAGYEQYF
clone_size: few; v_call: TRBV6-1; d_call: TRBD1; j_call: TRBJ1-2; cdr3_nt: TGTGCCGGAACAGGGGGCGTTGGCTACACCTTC; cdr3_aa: CAGTGGVGYTF
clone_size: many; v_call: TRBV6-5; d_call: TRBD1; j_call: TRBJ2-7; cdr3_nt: TGTGCCAGCAGCTACGGACAGGGGACTTACGAGCAGTACTTC; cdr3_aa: CASSYGQGTYEQYF
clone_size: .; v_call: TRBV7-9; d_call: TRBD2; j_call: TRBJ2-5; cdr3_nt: TGTGCCAGCAGCCGTTCTAGCGGACCGCAAGAGACCCAGTACTTC; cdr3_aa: CASSRSSGPQETQYF
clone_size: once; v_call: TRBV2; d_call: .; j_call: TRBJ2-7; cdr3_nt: TGTGCCAGCAGTGAAGTCTTGAAGAACGGCGAGCAGTACTTC; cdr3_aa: CASSEVLKNGEQYF
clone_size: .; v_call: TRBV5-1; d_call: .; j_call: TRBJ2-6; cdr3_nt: TGCGCCAGCGGCATGATAGGGGTCGCCGGGGCCAACGTCCTGACTTTC; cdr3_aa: CASGMIGVAGANVLTF
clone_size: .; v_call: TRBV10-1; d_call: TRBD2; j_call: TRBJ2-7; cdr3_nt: TGCGCCAGCAACCTTAGACTAGCGATCGACGAGCAGTACTTC; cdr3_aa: CASNLRLAIDEQYF
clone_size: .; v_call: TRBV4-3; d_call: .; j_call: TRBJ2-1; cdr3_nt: TGCGCCAGCAGCCAAGGACTAGGGGGTGATGAGCAGTTCTTC; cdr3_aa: CASSQGLGGDEQFF
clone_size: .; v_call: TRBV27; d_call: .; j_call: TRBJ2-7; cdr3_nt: TGTGCCAGCAGTCCAGCCCAGTGGGGCGAGCAGTACTTC; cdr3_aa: CASSPAQWGEQYF
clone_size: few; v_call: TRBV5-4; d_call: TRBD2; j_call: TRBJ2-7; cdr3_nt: TGTGCCAGCAGCTGGGGACTAGCGGCCTACGAGCAGTACTTC; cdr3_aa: CASSWGLAAYEQYF
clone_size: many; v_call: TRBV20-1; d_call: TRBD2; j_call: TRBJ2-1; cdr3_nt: TGCAGTGCTAGTAGTGAACTAGCGGGAGGGGCCTACAATGAGCAGTTCTTC; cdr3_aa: CSASSELAGGAYNEQFF
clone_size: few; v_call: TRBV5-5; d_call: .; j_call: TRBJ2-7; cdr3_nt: TGTGCCAGCAGCCCGGACTTGACCTTCCAGACCTACGAGCAGTACTTC; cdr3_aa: CASSPDLTFQTYEQYF
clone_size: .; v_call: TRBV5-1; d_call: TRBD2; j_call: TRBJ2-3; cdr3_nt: TGCGCCAGCAGCGCCGGGACTAGCGGGGGACCGACGCAGTATTTT; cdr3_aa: CASSAGTSGGPTQYF
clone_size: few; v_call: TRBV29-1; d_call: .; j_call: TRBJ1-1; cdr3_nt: TGCAGCGTTGAAGTGAACACTGAAGCTTTCTTT; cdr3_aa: CSVEVNTEAFF
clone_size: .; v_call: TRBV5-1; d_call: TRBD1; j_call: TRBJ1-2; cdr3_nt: TGCGCCAGCAGCTTGACCACGGACAGGGGGGATGGCTACACCTTC; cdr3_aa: CASSLTTDRGDGYTF
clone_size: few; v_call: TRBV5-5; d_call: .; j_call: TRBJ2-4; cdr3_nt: TGTGCCAGCAGCCAGGAGGCCAAAAACACTCAGTACTTC; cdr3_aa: CASSQEAKNTQYF
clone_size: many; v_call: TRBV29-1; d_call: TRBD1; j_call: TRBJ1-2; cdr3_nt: TGCAGCGTTGAGGGACAGACTAACTATGGCTACACCTTC; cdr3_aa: CSVEGQTNYGYTF
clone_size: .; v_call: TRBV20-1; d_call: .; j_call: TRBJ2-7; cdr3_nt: TGCAGTGCCCCGGGGGCCACCCCCCCCTACGAGCAGTACTTC; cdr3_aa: CSAPGATPPYEQYF
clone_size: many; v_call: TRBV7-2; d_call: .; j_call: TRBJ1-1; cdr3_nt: TGTGCCAGCAGCACCCAGGACAGAAGGAACACTGAAGCTTTCTTT; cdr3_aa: CASSTQDRRNTEAFF
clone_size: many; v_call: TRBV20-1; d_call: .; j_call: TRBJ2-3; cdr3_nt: TGCAGTGCTATGACTAGATACTACACAGATACGCAGTATTTT; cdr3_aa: CSAMTRYYTDTQYF
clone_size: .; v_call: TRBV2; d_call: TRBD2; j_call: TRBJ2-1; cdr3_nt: TGTGCCAGCAGTGAAGCCGGCGGGGGTACATACAATGAGCAGTTCTTC; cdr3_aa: CASSEAGGGTYNEQFF
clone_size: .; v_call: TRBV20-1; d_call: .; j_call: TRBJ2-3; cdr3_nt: TGCAGTGCTTGGGATAGACCCACAGATACGCAGTATTTT; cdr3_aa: CSAWDRPTDTQYF
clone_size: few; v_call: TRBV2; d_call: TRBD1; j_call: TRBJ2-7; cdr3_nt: TGTGCCAGCAGTGACCACAGGGGGCCCCACGAGCAGTACTTC; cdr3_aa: CASSDHRGPHEQYF
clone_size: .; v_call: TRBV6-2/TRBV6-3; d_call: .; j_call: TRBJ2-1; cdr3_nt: TGTGCCAGCCTCATGCGGGGCAGATACAATGAGCAGTTCTTC; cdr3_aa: CASLMRGRYNEQFF
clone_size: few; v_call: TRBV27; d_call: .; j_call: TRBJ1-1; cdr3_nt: TGTGCCAGCAGCATAGGGGGACGGATCACTGAAGCTTTCTTT; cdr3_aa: CASSIGGRITEAFF
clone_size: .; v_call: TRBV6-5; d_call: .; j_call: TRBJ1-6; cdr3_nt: TGTGCCAGCAGTTACTCGGAGAGCTCCTATAATTCACCCCTCCACTTT; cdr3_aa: CASSYSESSYNSPLHF
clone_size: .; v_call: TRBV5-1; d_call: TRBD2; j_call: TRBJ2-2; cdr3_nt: TGCGCCACCGCCCTACGGGGGGAGAACACCGGGGAGCTGTTTTTT; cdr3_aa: CATALRGENTGELFF
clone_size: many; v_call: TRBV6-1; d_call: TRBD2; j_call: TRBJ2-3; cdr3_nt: TGTGCCAGCTCGACTAGCGGGAGCACAGATACGCAGTATTTT; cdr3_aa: CASSTSGSTDTQYF
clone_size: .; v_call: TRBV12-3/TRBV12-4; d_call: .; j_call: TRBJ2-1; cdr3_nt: TGTGCCAGCAGTCTCTGGAAAAGGTGGACGAGCTCCTACAATGAGCAGTTCTTC; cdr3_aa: CASSLWKRWTSSYNEQFF
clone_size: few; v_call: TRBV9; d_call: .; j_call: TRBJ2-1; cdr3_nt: TGTGCCAGCAGCCCACCCTCGGGGAGCCGCGACAAGTGGTATGAGCAGTTCTTC; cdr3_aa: CASSPPSGSRDKWYEQFF
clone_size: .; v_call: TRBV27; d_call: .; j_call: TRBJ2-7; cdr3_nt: TGTGCCAGCAGTATCGGGCGGGGCTACGAGCAGTACTTC; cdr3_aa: CASSIGRGYEQYF
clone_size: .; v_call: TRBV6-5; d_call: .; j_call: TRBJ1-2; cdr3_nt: TGTGCCAGCAGTTCAGGGTGGAGATATAGGGGCTACACCTTC; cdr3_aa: CASSSGWRYRGYTF
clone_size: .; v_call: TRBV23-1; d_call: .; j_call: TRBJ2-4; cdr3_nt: TGCGCCGCCACCCCGAGGGGGAGACAAAACATTCAGTACTTC; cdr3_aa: CAATPRGRQNIQYF
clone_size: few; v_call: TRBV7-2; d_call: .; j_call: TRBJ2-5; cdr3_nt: TGTGCCAGCGGGGCCTTTCAAGAGACCCAGTACTTC; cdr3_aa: CASGAFQETQYF
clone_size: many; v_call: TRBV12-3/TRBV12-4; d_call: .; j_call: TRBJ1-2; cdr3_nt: TGTGCCAGCAGTCGAGACGGCTATGGCTACACCTTC; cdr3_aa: CASSRDGYGYTF
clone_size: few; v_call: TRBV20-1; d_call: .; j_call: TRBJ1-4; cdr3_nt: TGCAGTGCTAGGTCCAGGAGGGCAGGAGAAAAACTGTTTTTT; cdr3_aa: CSARSRRAGEKLFF
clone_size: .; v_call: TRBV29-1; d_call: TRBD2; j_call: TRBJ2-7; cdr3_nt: TGCAGCACTGTGGGGACTAGCGGGGCCTACGAGCAGTACTTC; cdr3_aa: CSTVGTSGAYEQYF
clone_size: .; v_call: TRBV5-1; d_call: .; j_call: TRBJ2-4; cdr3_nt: TGCGCCAGCAGCTTGGGTGACACCGAGAGCATTCAGTACTTC; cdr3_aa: CASSLGDTESIQYF
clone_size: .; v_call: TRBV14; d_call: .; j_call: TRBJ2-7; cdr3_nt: TGTGCCAGCAGCCAATCCGGGAGCAGGTACGAGCAGTACTTC; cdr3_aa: CASSQSGSRYEQYF
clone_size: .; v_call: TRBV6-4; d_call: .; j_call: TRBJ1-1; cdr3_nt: TGTGCCAGCAGTGAATCCCCTAACACTGAAGCTTTCTTT; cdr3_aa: CASSESPNTEAFF